These 3 T cell receptor beta chains were sequenced from one sample in a study of graft-versus-host responses after intestinal transplantation. These receptors' targets are unknown. Clones were read by immunoSEQ multiplex PCR, and TCRdb kept only the in-frame ones, dropping some. Altogether some 110,000 clones are present, 85% to 95% being singletons, with the ten largest covering 1% to 1.5%. The material was unstimulated CD8+ T cells sorted from spleen or lymph node cells, obtained before transplant. The receptors were sampled from a human donor who was the organ donor for an intestinal transplant.

The chain is built from TRBV7-6 and TRBJ2-1; TRBD1 matches 10 bases. After removal of 0 bases from V and 2 bases from J, the junction contained 16 bases not matched to a gene. Germline V gene data show CDR1 as SGHVS and CDR2 as FNYEAQ. The CDR3 consists of 21 residues. CDR3 in amino acids: CASSLAAPGQGRFFTYNEQFF. The CDR3 coding sequence is TGTGCCAGCAGCTTAGCGGCTCCGGGACAGGGGCGTTTTTTTACCTACAATGAGCAGTTCTTC.

In regard to this clone: One end of the junction fails to match germline, which may point to a read error. This CDR3 is CASSSPFRRNF. The CDR3 DNA is TGTGCCAGCAGCTCACCTTTCCGTCGTAACTTC. The chain joins TRBV2 to TRBJ1-2; D not certain. CDR3 size: 11 residues. Germline V lookup: CDR1 SNHLY, CDR2 FYNNEI. The entire variable domain, with the rest obtained from reference TRBV2 and TRBJ1-2, is as follows: EPEVTQTPSHQVTQMGQEVILRCVPISNHLYFYWYRQILGQKVEFLVSFYNNEISEKSEIFDDQFSVERPDGSNFTLKIRSTKLEDSAMYFCASSSPFRRNFGSGTRLTVV.

V gene TRBV15 combines with J gene TRBJ2-3; 9 nucleotides match TRBD2. The CDR3 spans 14 residues. Per the germline V gene, CDR1 is LNHNV and CDR2 is YYDKDF (reference sequence). Trimming removed 8 bases from V and 5 bases from J; junction bases left unmatched: 8. Here the CDR3 DNA reads TGTGCCACCGCGACTAGCGGTATTGGAGATACGCAGTATTTT. Residues: CATATSGIGDTQYF.